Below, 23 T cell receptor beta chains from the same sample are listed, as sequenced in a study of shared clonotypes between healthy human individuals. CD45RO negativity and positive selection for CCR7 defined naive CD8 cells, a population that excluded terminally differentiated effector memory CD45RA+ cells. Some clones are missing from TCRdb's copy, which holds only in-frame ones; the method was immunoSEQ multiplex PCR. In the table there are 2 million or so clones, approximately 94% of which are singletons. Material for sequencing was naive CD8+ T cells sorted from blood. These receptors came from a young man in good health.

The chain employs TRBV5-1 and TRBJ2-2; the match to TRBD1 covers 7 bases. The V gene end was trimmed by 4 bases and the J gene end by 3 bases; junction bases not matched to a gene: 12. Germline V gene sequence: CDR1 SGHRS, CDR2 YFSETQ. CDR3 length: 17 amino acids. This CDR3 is CASSPPRQGWDTGELFF. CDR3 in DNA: TGCGCCAGCAGCCCTCCTCGACAGGGTTGGGACACCGGGGAGCTGTTTTTT.

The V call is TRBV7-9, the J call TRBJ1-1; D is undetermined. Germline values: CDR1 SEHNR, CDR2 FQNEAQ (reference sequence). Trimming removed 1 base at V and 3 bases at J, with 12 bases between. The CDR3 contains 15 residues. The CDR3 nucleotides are TGTGCCAGCAGCTTAGATGTGGGGTTGGACACTGAAGCTTTCTTT. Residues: CASSLDVGLDTEAFF.

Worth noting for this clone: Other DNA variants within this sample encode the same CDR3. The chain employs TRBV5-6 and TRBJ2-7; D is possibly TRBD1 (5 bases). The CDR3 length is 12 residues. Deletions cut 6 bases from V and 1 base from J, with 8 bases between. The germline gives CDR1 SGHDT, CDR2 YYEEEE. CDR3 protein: CASNGASYEQYF. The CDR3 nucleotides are TGTGCCAGCAATGGGGCTTCCTACGAGCAGTACTTC.

This CDR3 is CASSREAGQGIMNTEAFF. For the CDR3, the DNA is TGTGCCAGCAGCCGGGAGGCGGGACAGGGGATAATGAACACTGAAGCTTTCTTT. The chain recombines TRBV11-2 with TRBJ1-1, with 10 bases that match TRBD1. The CDR3 runs 18 residues. V lost 5 bases, J lost 0 bases, and 12 bases stayed unmatched. Germline-derived CDR1 and CDR2 are SGHAT and FQNNGV. Full variable domain (missing parts from reference TRBV11-2 and TRBJ1-1): EAGVAQSPRYKIIEKRQSVAFWCNPISGHATLYWYQQILGQGPKLLIQFQNNGVVDDSQLPKDRFSAERLKGVDSTLKIQPAKLEDSAVYLCASSREAGQGIMNTEAFFGQGTRLTVV.

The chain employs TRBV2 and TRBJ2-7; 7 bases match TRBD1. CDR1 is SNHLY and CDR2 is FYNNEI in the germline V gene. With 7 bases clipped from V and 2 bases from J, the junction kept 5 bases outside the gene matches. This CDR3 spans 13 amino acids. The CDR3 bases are TGTGCCAGCATCTTAGACAGGGCCTACGAGCAGTACTTC. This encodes CASILDRAYEQYF. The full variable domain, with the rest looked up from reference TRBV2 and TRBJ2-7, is EPEVTQTPSHQVTQMGQEVILRCVPISNHLYFYWYRQILGQKVEFLVSFYNNEISEKSEIFDDQFSVERPDGSNFTLKIRSTKLEDSAMYFCASILDRAYEQYFGPGTRLTVT.

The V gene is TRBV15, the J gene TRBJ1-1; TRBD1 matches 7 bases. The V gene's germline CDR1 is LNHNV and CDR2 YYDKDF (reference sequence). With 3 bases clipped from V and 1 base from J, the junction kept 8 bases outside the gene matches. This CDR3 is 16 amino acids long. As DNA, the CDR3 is TGTGCCACCAGCAGTCTCCGACAGGGCGAGAACACTGAAGCTTTCTTT. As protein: CATSSLRQGENTEAFF. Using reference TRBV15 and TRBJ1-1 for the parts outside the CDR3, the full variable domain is DAMVIQNPRYQVTQFGKPVTLSCSQTLNHNVMYWYQQKSSQAPKLLFHYYDKDFNNEADTPDNFQSRRPNTSFCFLDIRSPGLGDTAMYLCATSSLRQGENTEAFFGQGTRLTVV.

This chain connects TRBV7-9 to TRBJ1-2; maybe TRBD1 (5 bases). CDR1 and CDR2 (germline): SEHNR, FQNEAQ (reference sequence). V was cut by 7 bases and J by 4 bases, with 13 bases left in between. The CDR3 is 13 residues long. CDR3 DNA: TGTGCCAGCACCCCACAGGATTTCTATGGCTACACCTTC. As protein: CASTPQDFYGYTF. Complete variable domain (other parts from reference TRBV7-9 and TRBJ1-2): DTGVSQNPRHKITKRGQNVTFRCDPISEHNRLYWYRQTLGQGPEFLTYFQNEAQLEKSRLLSDRFSAERPKGSFSTLEIQRTEQGDSAMYLCASTPQDFYGYTFGSGTRLTVV.

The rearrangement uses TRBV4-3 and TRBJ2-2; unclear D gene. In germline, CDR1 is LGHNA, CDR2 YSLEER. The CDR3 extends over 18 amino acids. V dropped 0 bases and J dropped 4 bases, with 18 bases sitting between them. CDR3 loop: CASSQDLPRQESTGELFF. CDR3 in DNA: TGCGCCAGCAGCCAAGATCTACCGAGGCAGGAATCCACCGGGGAGCTGTTTTTT.

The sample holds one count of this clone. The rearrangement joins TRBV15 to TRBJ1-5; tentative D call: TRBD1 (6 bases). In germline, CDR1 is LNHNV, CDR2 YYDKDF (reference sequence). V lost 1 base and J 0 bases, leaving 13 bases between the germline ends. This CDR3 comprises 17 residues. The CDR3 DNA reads TGTGCCACCAGCAGAGGGTGGGACACAGATAGCAATCAGCCCCAGCATTTT. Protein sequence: CATSRGWDTDSNQPQHF.

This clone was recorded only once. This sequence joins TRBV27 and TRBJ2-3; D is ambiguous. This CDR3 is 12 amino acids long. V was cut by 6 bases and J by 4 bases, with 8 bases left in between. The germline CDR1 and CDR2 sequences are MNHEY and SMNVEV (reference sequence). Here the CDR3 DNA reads TGTGCCAGCAGGGTCGTCGCAGATACGCAGTATTTT. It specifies CASRVVADTQYF.

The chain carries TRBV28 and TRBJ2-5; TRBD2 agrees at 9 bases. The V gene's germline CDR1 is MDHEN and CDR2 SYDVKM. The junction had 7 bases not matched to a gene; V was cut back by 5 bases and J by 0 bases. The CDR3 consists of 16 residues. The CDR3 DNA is TGTGCCAGCAGTGCAATGGCGGGGGGGCACCAAGAGACCCAGTACTTC. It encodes CASSAMAGGHQETQYF.

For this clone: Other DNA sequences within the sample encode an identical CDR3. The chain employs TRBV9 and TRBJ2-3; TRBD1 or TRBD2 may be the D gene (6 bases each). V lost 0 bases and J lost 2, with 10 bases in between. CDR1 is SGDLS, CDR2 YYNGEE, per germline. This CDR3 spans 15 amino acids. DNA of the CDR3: TGTGCCAGCAGCGTAGGAGGGGGGACCACAGATACGCAGTATTTT. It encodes CASSVGGGTTDTQYF.

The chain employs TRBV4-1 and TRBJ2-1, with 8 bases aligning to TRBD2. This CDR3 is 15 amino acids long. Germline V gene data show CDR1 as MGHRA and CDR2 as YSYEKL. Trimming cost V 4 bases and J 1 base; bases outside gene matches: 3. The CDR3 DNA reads TGCGCCAGCAGCCCTCGGGGGGGGTCCTACAATGAGCAGTTCTTC. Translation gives CASSPRGGSYNEQFF.

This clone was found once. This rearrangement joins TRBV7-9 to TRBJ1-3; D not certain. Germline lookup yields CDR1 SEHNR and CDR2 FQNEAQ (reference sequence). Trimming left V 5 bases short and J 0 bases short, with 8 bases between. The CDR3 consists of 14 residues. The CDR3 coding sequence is TGTGCCAGCAGCCAAGTCATCTCTGGAAACACCATATATTTT. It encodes CASSQVISGNTIYF. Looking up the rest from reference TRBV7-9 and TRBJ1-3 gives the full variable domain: DTGVSQNPRHKITKRGQNVTFRCDPISEHNRLYWYRQTLGQGPEFLTYFQNEAQLEKSRLLSDRFSAERPKGSFSTLEIQRTEQGDSAMYLCASSQVISGNTIYFGEGSWLTVV.

In nucleotides, the CDR3 is TGCAGCGTTGACGGGGTGAACACCGGGGAGCTGTTTTTT. Translated, it gives CSVDGVNTGELFF. This chain links TRBV29-1 with TRBJ2-2; D perhaps matches TRBD2 (5 bases). Germline loops: CDR1 SQVTM, CDR2 ANQGSEA. Trimming left V 3 bases short and J 1 base short, with 6 bases between. The CDR3 sequence is 13 residues long.

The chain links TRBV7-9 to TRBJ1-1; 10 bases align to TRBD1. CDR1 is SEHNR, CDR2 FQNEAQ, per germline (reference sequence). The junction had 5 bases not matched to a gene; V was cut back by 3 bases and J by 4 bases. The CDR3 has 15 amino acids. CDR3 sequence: CASSFRTGGVTEAFF. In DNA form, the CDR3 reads TGTGCCAGCAGCTTCAGGACAGGGGGAGTCACTGAAGCTTTCTTT.

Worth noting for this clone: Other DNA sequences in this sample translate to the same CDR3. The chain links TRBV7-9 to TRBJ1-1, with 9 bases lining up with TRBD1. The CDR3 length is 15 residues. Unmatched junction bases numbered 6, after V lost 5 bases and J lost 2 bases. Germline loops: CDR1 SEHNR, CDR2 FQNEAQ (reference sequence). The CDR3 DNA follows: TGTGCCAGCAGCCTACCGGGACAGGGCAACACTGAAGCTTTCTTT. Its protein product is CASSLPGQGNTEAFF.

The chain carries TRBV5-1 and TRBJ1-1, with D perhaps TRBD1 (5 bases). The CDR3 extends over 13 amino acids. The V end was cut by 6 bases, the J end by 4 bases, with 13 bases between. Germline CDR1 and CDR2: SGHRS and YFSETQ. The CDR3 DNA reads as TGCGCCAGCACCCCGGGACCTCCCACTGAAGCTTTCTTT. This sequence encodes CASTPGPPTEAFF. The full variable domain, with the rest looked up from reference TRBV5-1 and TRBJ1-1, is KAGVTQTPRYLIKTRGQQVTLSCSPISGHRSVSWYQQTPGQGLQFLFEYFSETQRNKGNFPGRFSGRQFSNSRSEMNVSTLELGDSALYLCASTPGPPTEAFFGQGTRLTVV.

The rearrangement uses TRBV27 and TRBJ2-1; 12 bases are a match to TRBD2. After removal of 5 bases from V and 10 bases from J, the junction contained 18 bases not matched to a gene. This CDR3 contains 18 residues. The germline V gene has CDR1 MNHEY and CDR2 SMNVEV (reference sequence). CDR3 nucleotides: TGTGCCAGCAGTCCCATCCCAAGGACTAGCGGGGTCTTCCGGGAGCAGTTCTTC. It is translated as CASSPIPRTSGVFREQFF.

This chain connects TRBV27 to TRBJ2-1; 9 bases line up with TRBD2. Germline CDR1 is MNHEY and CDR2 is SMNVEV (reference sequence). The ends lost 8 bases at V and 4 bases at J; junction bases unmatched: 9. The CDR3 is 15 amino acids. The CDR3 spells CASGLIAGEYNEQFF. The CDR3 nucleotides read TGTGCCAGCGGACTTATAGCGGGGGAATACAATGAGCAGTTCTTC.

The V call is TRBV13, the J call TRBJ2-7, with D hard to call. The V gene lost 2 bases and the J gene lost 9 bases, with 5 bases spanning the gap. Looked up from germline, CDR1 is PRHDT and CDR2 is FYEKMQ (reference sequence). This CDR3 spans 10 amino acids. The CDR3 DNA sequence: TGTGCCAGCAGCTTATCTAGGCAGTACTTC. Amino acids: CASSLSRQYF.

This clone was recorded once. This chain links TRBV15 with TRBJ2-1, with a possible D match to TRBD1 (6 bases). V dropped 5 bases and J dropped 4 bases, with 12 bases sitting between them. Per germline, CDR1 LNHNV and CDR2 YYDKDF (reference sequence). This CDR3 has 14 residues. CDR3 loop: CATSSGTPYNEQFF. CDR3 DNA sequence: TGTGCCACCAGCTCCGGGACACCTTACAATGAGCAGTTCTTC.

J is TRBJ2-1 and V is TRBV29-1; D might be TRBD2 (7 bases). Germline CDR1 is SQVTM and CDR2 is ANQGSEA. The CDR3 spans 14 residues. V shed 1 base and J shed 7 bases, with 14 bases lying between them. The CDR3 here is CSVEVGASGNEQFF. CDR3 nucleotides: TGCAGCGTTGAAGTGGGGGCTAGCGGAAATGAGCAGTTCTTC.